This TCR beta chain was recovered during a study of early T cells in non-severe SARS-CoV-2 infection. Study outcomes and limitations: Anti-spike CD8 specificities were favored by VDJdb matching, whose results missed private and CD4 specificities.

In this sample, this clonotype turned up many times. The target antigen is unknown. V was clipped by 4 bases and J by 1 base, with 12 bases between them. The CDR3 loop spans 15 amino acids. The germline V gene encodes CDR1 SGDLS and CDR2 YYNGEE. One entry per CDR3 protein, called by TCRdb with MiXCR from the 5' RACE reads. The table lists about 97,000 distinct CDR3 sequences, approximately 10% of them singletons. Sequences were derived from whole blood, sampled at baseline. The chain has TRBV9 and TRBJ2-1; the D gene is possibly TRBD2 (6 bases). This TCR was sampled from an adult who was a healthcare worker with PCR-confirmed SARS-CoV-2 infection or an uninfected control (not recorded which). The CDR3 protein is CASSPGGSSYNEQFF. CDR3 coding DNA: TGTGCCAGCAGCCCAGGAGGGAGTTCCTACAATGAGCAGTTCTTC.